A selection of T cell receptor beta chains follows, all from one sample in a study of neurological immune-mediated disorders. TCRdb redid the calling of the 5' RACE reads with MiXCR, one entry per CDR3 protein. The sample has tens of thousands of distinct CDR3 sequences, 8.5% to 12% seen once. The material sequenced was PBMCs. These receptors all come from a woman between 55 and 75 years old with HTLV-1-associated myelopathy (HAM/TSP). CDR3s include the opening cysteine and the closing phenylalanine or tryptophan. The D gene is left open where the match is weak. Size values are once, few and many counts, or a class for expanded clones, and some rows have none.

NA	TRBV30	NA	TRBJ1-2	CAWSVGTSAGYTF	TGTGCCTGGAGTGTAGGGACATCGGCTGGCTACACCTTC
TRBD1	TRBV29-1	many	TRBJ2-2	CSVDSGGQGYTGELFF	TGCAGCGTTGATTCCGGGGGACAGGGGTACACCGGGGAGCTGTTTTTT
TRBD2	TRBV20-1	medium-sized	TRBJ2-1	CSARGSGTSSIEQFF	TGCAGTGCTAGGGGATCCGGGACTAGCTCCATTGAGCAGTTCTTC
NA	TRBV20-1	many	TRBJ2-7	CSAREGRGSSYEQYF	TGCAGTGCTAGAGAGGGGCGAGGGAGCTCCTACGAGCAGTACTTC
NA	TRBV20-1	many	TRBJ2-5	CSARAGGSGETQYF	TGCAGTGCTAGAGCCGGGGGCTCAGGGGAGACCCAGTACTTC
NA	TRBV7-9	many	TRBJ2-7	CASSFPETGQSLFYEQYF	TGTGCCAGCAGCTTCCCCGAGACCGGACAGAGCCTTTTCTACGAGCAGTACTTC
NA	TRBV30	many	TRBJ2-1	CAWSVLGPSNGQFF	TGTGCCTGGAGTGTACTAGGGCCGTCAAACGGGCAGTTCTTC
NA	TRBV20-1	many	TRBJ2-5	CSARLEGETQYF	TGCAGTGCTAGACTAGAGGGTGAGACCCAGTACTTC
NA	TRBV30	many	TRBJ1-3	CAWTGHFSGNTIYF	TGTGCCTGGACGGGACACTTCTCTGGAAACACCATATATTTT
TRBD1	TRBV20-1	many	TRBJ2-2	CSARDRDRGSTGELFF	TGCAGTGCTAGAGATCGGGACAGGGGTAGCACCGGGGAGCTGTTTTTT
TRBD2	TRBV5-5	many	TRBJ2-5	CASSPVTSGGGETQYF	TGTGCCAGCAGCCCCGTGACTAGCGGGGGTGGAGAGACCCAGTACTTC
NA	TRBV10-3	many	TRBJ2-7	CAISEGQLYEQYF	TGTGCCATCAGTGAGGGACAACTCTACGAGCAGTACTTC
NA	TRBV5-5	medium-sized	TRBJ1-1	CASSRGYPEAFF	TGTGCCAGCAGTAGAGGGTACCCTGAAGCTTTCTTT
NA	TRBV6-6	many	TRBJ1-5	CASSAPGWGGYQPQHF	TGTGCCAGCAGTGCGCCGGGTTGGGGAGGGTATCAGCCCCAGCATTTT
NA	TRBV19	NA	TRBJ1-5	CASSIGPDSNQPQHF	TGTGCCAGTAGTATAGGGCCGGATAGCAATCAGCCCCAACATTTT
NA	TRBV20-1	many	TRBJ1-3	CSAWDTNSGNTIYF	TGCAGTGCTTGGGACACAAACTCTGGAAACACCATATATTTT
NA	TRBV20-1	many	TRBJ1-2	CSARDQWQYGYTF	TGCAGTGCTAGAGATCAGTGGCAGTATGGCTACACCTTC
NA	TRBV15	many	TRBJ1-1	CATSSIIRTETNTEAFF	TGTGCCACCAGCAGCATCATAAGAACCGAGACGAACACTGAAGCTTTCTTT
TRBD1	TRBV29-1	medium-sized	TRBJ2-7	CSVVTGGDGEQYF	TGCAGCGTCGTGACAGGGGGCGATGGGGAGCAGTACTTC
TRBD1	TRBV30	many	TRBJ2-4	CAWSAGRQGYIQYF	TGTGCCTGGAGTGCCGGTAGACAGGGATACATTCAGTACTTC
NA	TRBV20-1	many	TRBJ1-5	CSAPHTGSNQPQHF	TGCAGTGCTCCACACACAGGGAGCAATCAGCCCCAGCATTTT
NA	TRBV20-1	many	TRBJ1-5	CSAPGLLGGGNQPQHF	TGCAGTGCTCCGGGACTCCTAGGGGGTGGCAATCAGCCCCAGCATTTT
TRBD2	TRBV20-1	many	TRBJ2-3	CSASPRGSPTDTQYF	TGCAGTGCTAGCCCGCGGGGGAGCCCCACAGATACGCAGTATTTT
TRBD2	TRBV10-3	many	TRBJ2-2	CAITPREGPGELFF	TGTGCCATCACCCCCCGGGAGGGACCCGGGGAGCTGTTTTTT
TRBD1	TRBV6-5	many	TRBJ2-5	CASSRPGQGGGETQYF	TGTGCCAGCAGCAGACCGGGACAGGGAGGGGGGGAGACCCAGTACTTC
TRBD2	TRBV11-2	many	TRBJ2-4	CASSLTSGGENIQYF	TGTGCCAGCAGCTTAACTAGCGGGGGGGAAAACATTCAGTACTTC
NA	TRBV4-2	many	TRBJ2-7	CASSQAYMGDGAYEQYF	TGTGCCAGCAGCCAAGCATACATGGGGGACGGAGCCTACGAGCAGTACTTC
NA	TRBV7-2	many	TRBJ1-2	CASSLAFSHSYGYTF	TGTGCCAGCAGCTTAGCCTTTAGCCACAGCTATGGCTACACCTTC
NA	TRBV20-1	many	TRBJ2-7	CSASTGLLTYEQYF	TGCAGTGCTAGCACCGGACTCTTAACCTACGAGCAGTACTTC
NA	TRBV5-1	medium-sized	TRBJ1-3	CASSLSGAHPGNTIYF	TGCGCCAGCAGCTTGTCGGGGGCTCATCCTGGAAACACCATATATTTT
NA	TRBV12-3/TRBV12-4	medium-sized	TRBJ2-3	CASSLGDRYTQYF	TGTGCCAGCAGTTTAGGCGACAGATATACGCAGTATTTT
NA	TRBV5-1	many	TRBJ2-3	CASSLVVSTDTQYF	TGCGCCAGCAGCTTGGTGGTCAGCACAGATACGCAGTATTTT
TRBD1	TRBV12-3/TRBV12-4	many	TRBJ1-5	CASSPRRGTGIGSNQPQHF	TGTGCCAGCAGTCCCCGTCGGGGGACAGGTATCGGGAGCAATCAGCCCCAGCATTTT
TRBD2	TRBV5-1	large	TRBJ2-1	CASSFPTSGGTYNEQFF	TGCGCCAGCAGCTTCCCGACTAGCGGGGGGACCTACAATGAGCAGTTCTTC
NA	TRBV5-1	many	TRBJ2-1	CASSPRQVPSYNEQFF	TGCGCCAGCAGCCCCCGACAGGTACCATCCTACAATGAGCAGTTCTTC
NA	TRBV6-5	many	TRBJ1-1	CASNGQLNTEAFF	TGTGCCAGCAACGGACAGTTGAACACTGAAGCTTTCTTT
TRBD2	TRBV5-1	NA	TRBJ2-1	CASSSLAGAINEQFF	TGCGCCAGCAGCAGTCTAGCGGGGGCGATCAATGAGCAGTTCTTC
TRBD2	TRBV7-2	many	TRBJ2-1	CASSFGLAGEQFF	TGTGCCAGCAGCTTCGGACTAGCGGGCGAGCAGTTCTTC
NA	TRBV7-2	NA	TRBJ2-7	CASSLGSDMGYEQYF	TGCGCCAGCAGCTTAGGGTCGGACATGGGGTACGAGCAGTACTTC
NA	TRBV5-1	many	TRBJ2-1	CASSLERYNEQFF	TGCGCCAGCAGCTTGGAGCGCTACAATGAGCAGTTCTTC
NA	TRBV20-1	few	TRBJ2-4	CSALDTHRNIQYF	TGCAGTGCCTTGGACACCCACAGGAACATTCAGTACTTC
NA	TRBV6-6	NA	TRBJ1-1	CASSYSGRLNTEAFF	TGTGCCAGCAGTTACTCAGGAAGGTTGAACACTGAAGCTTTCTTT
NA	TRBV20-1	many	TRBJ1-1	CSARDNRGRNTEAFF	TGCAGTGCTAGAGATAACCGGGGGCGGAACACTGAAGCTTTCTTT
TRBD2	TRBV20-1	many	TRBJ2-5	CSADTGTSGGAPETQYF	TGCAGTGCCGACACCGGGACTAGCGGGGGGGCTCCAGAGACCCAGTACTTC
TRBD1	TRBV10-1	many	TRBJ2-7	CASSETAGTAKDEQYF	TGCGCCAGCAGTGAGACGGCAGGGACAGCCAAGGACGAGCAGTACTTC
TRBD1	TRBV7-9	NA	TRBJ1-2	CASSESNRGAYGYTF	TGTGCCAGCAGTGAATCTAACAGGGGGGCCTATGGCTACACCTTC
NA	TRBV20-1	many	TRBJ1-5	CSAGGRENQPQHF	TGCAGTGCCGGGGGCAGAGAAAATCAGCCCCAGCATTTT
NA	TRBV5-1	many	TRBJ1-1	CASSLAVMNTEAFF	TGCGCCAGCAGCTTGGCGGTTATGAACACTGAAGCTTTCTTT
TRBD2	TRBV7-2	many	TRBJ2-2	CASSSGLARGTGELFF	TGTGCCAGCAGCTCCGGACTAGCGCGAGGCACCGGGGAGCTGTTTTTT
NA	TRBV29-1	many	TRBJ1-2	CSVDGGGYGYTF	TGCAGCGTTGACGGAGGGGGCTATGGCTACACCTTC